This TCR beta chain was obtained from a study of cytomegalovirus exposure and HLA in healthy donors (dated by TCRdb to about 2017). Concerning the study at large: An earlier analysis of several hundred of the donors reported about 260 Gb of sequence data and 95 million to 130 million unique TCR beta sequences obtained from about 200 million T cells. An early release that covered around 590 HLA-typed donors contained approximately 320 gigabases of sequencing data and approximately 85 million unique TCR sequences. The aim of the study was to test whether cataloging public T cell receptors could identify signatures of past pathogen exposure. On average, around 200,000 unique TCR beta nucleotide sequences were sequenced per donor among a few hundred genotyped donors of the cohort, with about 17% of those sequences being non-productive. Every discovery cohort repertoire had been produced on one sequencing platform. Besides the first cohort of some 670 subjects, a separate validation cohort made up of some 110 different subjects was used. High-throughput TCR immunosequencing, statistical association of individual TCRs with disease status, and machine learning were combined to predict cytomegalovirus infection status. A later genetic analysis used genome-wide SNP genotypes for about 60% of the roughly 670 donors, treating that subset as a discovery cohort. Rather than using new phenotypic data, the later analysis identified candidate immune exposures from TCR beta sequences and from how often those sequences occurred across donors. Because of strong linkage in the cohort, 4 to 6 DR-DQ haplotypes were treated as single units for association and clustering. The number of typed donors differed by locus: roughly 629-630 for A, B, C, DRB1 and DQB1; some 540 for DQA1; approximately 610 for DPA1; and about 470 for DPB1. Using immunosequencing, the study profiled T cell repertoires from 666 subjects and related those repertoires to cytomegalovirus serostatus. To study patterns of TCR occurrence, a later analysis re-analyzed previously published TCR beta repertoires from 550 to 800 donors and added high-resolution HLA genotyping. Of the roughly 420 genotyped donors, approximately 81% were placed in the genetic ancestry cluster associated with self-reported Caucasian donors. Alongside the repertoire data, information on donor age, sex, ethnicity and CMV serostatus was compiled. In an earlier analysis of around 540 of the donors, high-throughput TCR beta sequencing was used to judge whether each TCR beta V gene segment behaved as functional or pseudogenic. HLA typing included class I and class II loci at four-digit resolution.

A word on this clone: Its antigen remains unidentified. The input lacks base qualities; no much larger clone sits a single base away.

Compared with germline, V lacks 8 bases and J lacks 6 bases; bases without a gene match: 14. Looking up the germline V gene (reference sequence) yields CDR1 GTSNPN and CDR2 SVGIG. The CDR3 sequence holds 14 residues, the cysteine and phenylalanine included. CDR3 DNA only is kept here, 42 bases in frame from base 1. Preparation of the library involved the immunoSEQ multiplex PCR assay. A mixture of 60 forward primers for TCR Vbeta segments and 13 reverse primers for TCR Jbeta segments was used in the multiplex PCR. The CDR3 region of rearranged TCR beta genes was amplified from genomic DNA with a multiplex PCR assay. The Illumina HiSeq System was used to sequence the amplified TCR beta libraries as 87-base-pair reads. The study's processing was this. A later analysis counted tens of millions of unique TCR beta chains across the 690 or so repertoires, and roughly 9.9 million of these chains were shared by at least two donors. Raw reads were error-corrected and collapsed into unique sequences with a nearest-neighbor algorithm that merged closely related sequences to remove PCR and sequencing errors. To assign V, D and J gene segments, CDR3 sequences were aligned to IMGT reference sequences. For a sequence to be retained, at least a six-nucleotide match to both a V gene segment and a J gene segment was required. A rearrangement counted as productive if the CDR3 had no stop codons and remained in frame with V and J, and every other rearrangement counted as non-productive. CDR3 was defined by IMGT convention, running from the second conserved V-encoded cysteine to the conserved J-encoded phenylalanine. The earlier analysis of a few hundred of the donors excluded sequences that lacked an unambiguous match to a single V gene segment. In an earlier analysis of around 590 of the donors, a V segment was called functional when productive rearrangements were above 56.7%, and segregating when the standard deviation between donors exceeded 5%. A statistical classification framework was built to diagnose cytomegalovirus status from the catalog of TCR beta chain sequences. In a later analysis, TCR nucleotide sequences were compared against IMGT/GENE-DB human TR gene sequences so that V and J genes could be assigned. In a later analysis, CDR3 sequences and most-parsimonious VDJ recombination scenarios were assigned using the TCRdist pipeline. In a later analysis, each TCR beta chain was defined by its CDR3 amino acid sequence together with its V-gene family, and reads lacking a unique V-gene family were excluded. To address suspected cross-contamination and a sequencing artifact, a later analysis removed some 620 highly shared, low-generation-probability nucleotide sequences. For each public chain, a later analysis derived a clonal expansion index from normalized ranks of inferred template counts within each repertoire. A later analysis computed generation probabilities with a VDJ recombination model fitted to out-of-frame rearrangements, and checked the results against IGoR. Hypergeometric tests were used in a later analysis to score TCR-TCR, TCR-HLA and TCR-CMV co-occurrence, with a repertoire-size bias correction applied to the TCR pairs. A later analysis estimated false discovery rates by permuting HLA or CMV assignments 20 times. In a later analysis, co-occurring TCRs were grouped with DBSCAN, and TCRdist sequence similarity was added when clustering was performed within HLA-allele-positive subsets. Repertoires with fewer than 30,000 or more than 120,000 public chains, plus five repertoires with anomalous nucleotide sharing, were excluded from co-occurrence clustering. Not all clones reach the TCRdb copy of this immuneACCESS table, which keeps in-frame sequences only. Checked studies attribute under half of the gap to unresolved V genes and leave the rest unexplained. That table gives V, J and clone size, and the DNA gave D and trimming. The sample table lists over 150,000 clones, more than 70% of them with a count of one. Of the sample, about 0.39% is held by the ten largest clones.

General findings and caveats noted by the study authors: Correlated functional status among segregating V segments might be attributable to linkage disequilibrium, but an unknown experimental factor could not be ruled out. In a later genetic analysis, a missense DCLRE1C variant was associated with V-gene and J-gene trimming of TCR beta chains, and the association was replicated in an independent cohort. The cohort was sequenced for TCR beta chains only, and without alpha or paired-chain data the features that could be detected were limited. Cytomegalovirus status was reported to be diagnosed by the classifier with high specificity and sensitivity in both the original and validation cohorts. Most TCR sequences were seen in very few donors, while some public TCRs were found in many individuals. In a later analysis, about 17,000 TCR beta sequences were associated with specific HLA alleles at a false discovery rate of 0.05. The earlier analysis of fewer than 750 of the donors excluded about 16 rarely observed V segments, including chromosome 9 orphons, because counts were too low. The study gave a list of about 170 TCR beta chains associated with cytomegalovirus. Because the 87-base-pair reads could not distinguish some IMGT-functional V segments, including TRBV6-2 and TRBV6-3, those segments were excluded. In a later analysis, most CMV-associated TCR beta chains were found to appear HLA-restricted, with HLA associations seemingly driven largely by CMV exposure. A further reported finding was that TCR beta sequences accurately predicted the HLA-A and HLA-B alleles for most subjects in the first cohort. Several of the top co-occurrence clusters appeared to be linked to parvovirus B19, influenza, CMV and Epstein-Barr virus, according to a later analysis. An earlier analysis of approximately 600 of the donors showed that most TCR beta V segments appeared in productive rearrangements either about 90% or about 30% of the time, which broadly matched IMGT annotations. Because some donors lacked HLA typing at each locus, the association tests relied only on the typed subset. It was suggested by the authors that the approach could potentially be generalized to other disease states and immunological phenotypes. CMV serostatus was the only immune exposure information available for the cohort. In a later analysis, the rate of TCR association differed among HLA loci, with DRB1 alleles having the most associated TCRs and HLA-C alleles having the fewest. Three of the identified cytomegalovirus-associated TCR beta chains were confirmed in vitro to be specific for cytomegalovirus antigens. Assigning TCR associations to individual alleles was difficult when HLA alleles, especially DR and DQ, strongly co-occurred. In a later genetic analysis, fewer N-insertions in productive TCRs were reported among donors in an Asian-associated ancestry cluster than the approximately 630-donor mean. A group of highly shared sequence variants was considered likely to be a technical artifact of the sequencing pipeline. The presence/absence analyses assumed that sequencing depth was roughly uniform across donors, and that assumption may not be true. A later analysis found that HLA-associated TCR beta chains were more clonally expanded and had lower generation probabilities than equally common non-associated chains.

In total, just over 650 healthy bone marrow donors made up the cohort. All cohort members were sampled while nominally healthy, although unrecorded immune exposures were likely present. The donor was CMV seronegative and belonged to the group of 352 seronegative cohort members. A peripheral blood sample was provided by each donor, and peripheral blood mononuclear cells were used for TCR beta sequencing. Genomic DNA extraction from the blood cell samples was performed with the Qiagen DNeasy Blood Extraction Kit. In this chain, TRBV30 is recombined with TRBJ2-7, with 9 junctional bases fitting TRBD1. The clonotype was recovered from a boy younger than 10 in good health and CMV-seronegative. Sequencing was performed on PBMCs. The CDR3 is CAGLTGTGPGEQYF. The DNA reads as follows: TGTGCCGGCCTTACCGGGACAGGGCCGGGCGAGCAGTACTTC.